The present TCR beta chain was sequenced within a study of human T cells and chemical hapten exposure. From the RACE reads, TCRdb called clonotypes with MiXCR, one entry per CDR3 protein. The sample carries around 300,000 distinct CDR3 sequences, approximately 8% recorded once. The CDR3 has 17 residues. Germline assignment: CDR1 ENHRY and CDR2 SYGVKD. Trimming removed 6 bases at V and 3 bases at J, with 22 bases between. The time point denotes: pre-sensitization, week 0. The treatment is: therapeutic diphenylcyclopropenone sensitization with weekly scalp DPC. The sequence derives from a young man with alopecia areata. Some clones in this sample may be carry-over from other donors' samples. The chain employs TRBV10-3 and TRBJ2-3; no definite D call. Sequencing was performed on whole blood, taken in connection with sensitization to the hapten diphenylcyclopropenone (DPC). The CDR3 loop reads CAISPGGYRDGTDTQYF. Written as DNA, the CDR3 is TGTGCCATCAGCCCCGGTGGTTACCGCGATGGTACAGATACGCAGTATTTT.